The 2 T cell receptor beta chains given below trace back to one sample, sequenced in a study of T cell repertoires in cytomegalovirus infection. TCRdb re-called the reads through MiXCR, storing one row per CDR3 protein. Of 310,000 or so distinct CDR3 sequences in the sample, roughly 16% are singletons; the top ten hold more than 10%. The sample taken for sequencing was PBMCs. All receptors derive from a human donor in good health (CMV status not recorded). Some clones in this sample may be carry-over from other donors' samples.

The chain carries TRBV28 and TRBJ1-2; 7 bases are a match to TRBD1. Trimming removed 5 bases from V and 3 bases from J; junction bases left unmatched: 12. From germline, CDR1 is MDHEN and CDR2 SYDVKM. This CDR3 region has 16 residues. The CDR3 region has the DNA TGTGCCAGCAGTCAGACTAGACAGGGATGGGACTATGGCTACACCTTC. It specifies CASSQTRQGWDYGYTF.

With regard to this clonotype: A much larger clone lies a single base off, so this may be a read error. The chain links TRBV7-9 to TRBJ1-1; D remains ambiguous. This CDR3 is 14 amino acids long. CDR1 and CDR2 from the germline V gene are SEHNR and FQNEAQ (reference sequence). V lost 5 bases and J lost 1, with 11 bases in between. The CDR3 region is CASSIKWGNTEAFF. CDR3 in DNA: TGTGCCAGCAGCATAAAGTGGGGGAACACTGAAGCTTTCTTT.